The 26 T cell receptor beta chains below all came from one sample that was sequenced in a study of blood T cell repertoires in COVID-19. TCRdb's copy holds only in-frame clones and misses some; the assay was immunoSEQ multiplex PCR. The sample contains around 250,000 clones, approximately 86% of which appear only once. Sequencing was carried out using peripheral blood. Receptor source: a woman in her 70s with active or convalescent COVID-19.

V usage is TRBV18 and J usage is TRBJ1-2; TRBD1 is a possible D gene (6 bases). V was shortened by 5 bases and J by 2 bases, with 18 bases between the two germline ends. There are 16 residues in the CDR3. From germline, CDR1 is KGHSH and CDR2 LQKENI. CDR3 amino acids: CASSSRGEGTNYGYTF. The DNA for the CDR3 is TGTGCCAGCTCATCCCGGGGTGAGGGGACAAACTATGGCTACACCTTC.

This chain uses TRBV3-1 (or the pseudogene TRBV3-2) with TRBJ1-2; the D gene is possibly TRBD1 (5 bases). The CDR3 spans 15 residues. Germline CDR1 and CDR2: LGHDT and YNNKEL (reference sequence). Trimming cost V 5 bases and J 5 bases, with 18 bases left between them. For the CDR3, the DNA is TGTGCCAGCAGCGAGCGGGGGGGATTTTCATATGGCTACACCTTC. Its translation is CASSERGGFSYGYTF.

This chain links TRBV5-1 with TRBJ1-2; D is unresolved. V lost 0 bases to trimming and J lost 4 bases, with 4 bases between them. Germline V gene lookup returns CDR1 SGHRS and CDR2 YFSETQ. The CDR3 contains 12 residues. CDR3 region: CASSLDFYGYTF. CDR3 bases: TGCGCCAGCAGCTTGGACTTCTATGGCTACACCTTC. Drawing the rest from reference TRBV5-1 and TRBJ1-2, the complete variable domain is KAGVTQTPRYLIKTRGQQVTLSCSPISGHRSVSWYQQTPGQGLQFLFEYFSETQRNKGNFPGRFSGRQFSNSRSEMNVSTLELGDSALYLCASSLDFYGYTFGSGTRLTVV.

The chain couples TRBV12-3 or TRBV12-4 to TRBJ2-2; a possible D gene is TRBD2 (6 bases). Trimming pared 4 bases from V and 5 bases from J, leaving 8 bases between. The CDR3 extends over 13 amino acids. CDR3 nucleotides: TGTGCCAGCAGTTGGAGGGGAACCGGGGAGCTGTTTTTT. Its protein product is CASSWRGTGELFF.

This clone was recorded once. The chain's CDR3 is CASSIISSSYNEQFF. The CDR3, as DNA: TGCGCCAGCAGCATTATCTCGAGCTCCTACAATGAGCAGTTCTTC. The V call is TRBV5-1, the J call TRBJ2-1; no clear D gene. This CDR3 is 15 amino acids long. V was cut by 4 bases and J by 0 bases, with 11 bases left in between. Germline loops: CDR1 SGHRS, CDR2 YFSETQ.

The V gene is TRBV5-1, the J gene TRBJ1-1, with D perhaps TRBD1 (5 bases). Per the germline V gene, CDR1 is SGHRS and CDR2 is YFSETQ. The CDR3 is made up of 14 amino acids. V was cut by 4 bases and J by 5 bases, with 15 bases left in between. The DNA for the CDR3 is TGCGCCAGCAGCCACTCGCACGGGGGTACTGAAGCTTTCTTT. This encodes CASSHSHGGTEAFF.

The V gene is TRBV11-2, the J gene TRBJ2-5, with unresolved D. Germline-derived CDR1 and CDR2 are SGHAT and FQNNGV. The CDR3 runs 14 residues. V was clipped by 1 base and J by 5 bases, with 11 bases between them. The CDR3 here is CASSLAPYRETQYF. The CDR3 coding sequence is TGTGCCAGCAGCTTAGCGCCCTACCGGGAGACCCAGTACTTC. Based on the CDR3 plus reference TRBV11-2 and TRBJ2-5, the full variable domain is EAGVAQSPRYKIIEKRQSVAFWCNPISGHATLYWYQQILGQGPKLLIQFQNNGVVDDSQLPKDRFSAERLKGVDSTLKIQPAKLEDSAVYLCASSLAPYRETQYFGPGTRLLVL.

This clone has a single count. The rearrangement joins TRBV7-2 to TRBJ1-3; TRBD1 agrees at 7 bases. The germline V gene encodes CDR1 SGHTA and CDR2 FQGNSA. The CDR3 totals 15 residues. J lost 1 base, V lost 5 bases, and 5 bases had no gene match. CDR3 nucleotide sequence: TGTGCCAGCAGCGGACAGACAGGGTCTGGAAACACCATATATTTT. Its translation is CASSGQTGSGNTIYF.

CDR3 region: CASSMGLAGETQYF. CDR3 in DNA: TGTGCCAGTAGTATGGGACTAGCGGGAGAGACCCAGTACTTC. The V gene is TRBV19, the J gene TRBJ2-5; 12 bases are shared with TRBD2. CDR1 and CDR2 (germline): LNHDA, SQIVND (reference sequence). CDR3 length: 14 residues. Losses at the gene ends were 3 bases for V and 4 bases for J; bases not matched to a gene: 0.

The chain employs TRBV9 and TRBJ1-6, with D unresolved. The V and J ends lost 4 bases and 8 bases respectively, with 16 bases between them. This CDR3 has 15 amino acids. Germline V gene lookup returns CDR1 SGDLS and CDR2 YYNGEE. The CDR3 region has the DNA TGTGCCAGCAGCCCCCACGATGACGGGTATTCACCCCTCCACTTT. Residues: CASSPHDDGYSPLHF.

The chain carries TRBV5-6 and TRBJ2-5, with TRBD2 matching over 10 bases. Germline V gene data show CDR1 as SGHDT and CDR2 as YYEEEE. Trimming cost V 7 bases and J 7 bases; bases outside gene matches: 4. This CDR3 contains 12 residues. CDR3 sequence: CASHLAGGTQYF. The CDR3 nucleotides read TGTGCCAGCCACTTAGCGGGGGGGACCCAGTACTTC.

The chain's CDR3 is CASSQRRDTQYF. In nucleotides, the CDR3 is TGTGCCAGCAGCCAAAGGAGGGATACGCAGTATTTT. The chain carries TRBV6-5 and TRBJ2-3; D possibly corresponds to TRBD2 (5 bases). The CDR3 has 12 residues. Trimming took off 6 bases at V and 6 bases at J, with 10 bases between the two ends. The germline CDR1 and CDR2 sequences are MNHEY and SVGAGI.

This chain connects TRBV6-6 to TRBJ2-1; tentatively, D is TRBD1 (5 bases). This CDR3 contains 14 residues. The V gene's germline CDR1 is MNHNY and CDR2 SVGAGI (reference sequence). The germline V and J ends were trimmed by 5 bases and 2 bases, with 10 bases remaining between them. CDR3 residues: CASSEQGTYNEQFF. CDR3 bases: TGTGCCAGCAGTGAGCAGGGAACCTACAATGAGCAGTTCTTC.

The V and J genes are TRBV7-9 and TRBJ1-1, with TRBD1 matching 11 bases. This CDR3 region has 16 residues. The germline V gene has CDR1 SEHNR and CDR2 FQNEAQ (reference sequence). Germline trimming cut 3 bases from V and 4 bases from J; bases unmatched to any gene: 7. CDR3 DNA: TGTGCCAGCAGCTTGGGGGACAGGGGGATCGGCACTGAAGCTTTCTTT. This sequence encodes CASSLGDRGIGTEAFF.

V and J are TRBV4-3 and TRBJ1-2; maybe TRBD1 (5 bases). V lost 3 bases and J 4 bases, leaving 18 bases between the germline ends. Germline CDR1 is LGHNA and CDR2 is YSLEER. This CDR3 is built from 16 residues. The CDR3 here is CASSQDVGGAVYGYTF. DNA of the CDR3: TGCGCCAGCAGCCAGGACGTGGGAGGGGCCGTCTATGGCTACACCTTC.

The CDR3 nucleotides are TGTGCCAGCAGTTACTCGGAGGGGCCCTACGAGCAGTACTTC. It translates to CASSYSEGPYEQYF. The V and J genes are TRBV6-2 or TRBV6-3 and TRBJ2-7; D might be TRBD2 (6 bases). The V end lost 0 bases, the J end lost 2 bases, and 8 bases lay between the germline ends. The germline gives CDR1 MNHEY, CDR2 SVGEGT. The length of the CDR3 is 14 residues.

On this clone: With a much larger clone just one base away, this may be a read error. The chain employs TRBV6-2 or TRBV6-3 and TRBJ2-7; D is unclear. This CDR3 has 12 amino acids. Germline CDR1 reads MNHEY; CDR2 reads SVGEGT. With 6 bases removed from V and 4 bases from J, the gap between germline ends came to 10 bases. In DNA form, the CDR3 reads TGTGCCAGCAGCCCTCAGTTGTACGAGCAGTACTTC. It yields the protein CASSPQLYEQYF.

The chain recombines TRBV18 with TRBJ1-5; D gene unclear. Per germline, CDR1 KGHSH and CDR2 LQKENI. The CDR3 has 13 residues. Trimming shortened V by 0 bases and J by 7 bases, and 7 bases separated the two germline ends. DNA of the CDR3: TGTGCCAGCTCACCACCGCGCGGGCAGCCCCAGCATTTT. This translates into CASSPPRGQPQHF. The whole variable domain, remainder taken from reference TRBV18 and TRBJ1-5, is NAGVMQNPRHLVRRRGQEARLRCSPMKGHSHVYWYRQLPEEGLKFMVYLQKENIIDESGMPKERFSAEFPKEGPSILRIQQVVRGDSAAYFCASSPPRGQPQHFGDGTRLSIL.

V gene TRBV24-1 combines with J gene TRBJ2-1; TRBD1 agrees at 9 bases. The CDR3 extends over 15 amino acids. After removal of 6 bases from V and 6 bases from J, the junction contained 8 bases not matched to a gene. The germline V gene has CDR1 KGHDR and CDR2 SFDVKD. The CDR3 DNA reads TGTGCCACCAGTACACGGGACAGGGTATTCAATGAGCAGTTCTTC. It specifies CATSTRDRVFNEQFF.

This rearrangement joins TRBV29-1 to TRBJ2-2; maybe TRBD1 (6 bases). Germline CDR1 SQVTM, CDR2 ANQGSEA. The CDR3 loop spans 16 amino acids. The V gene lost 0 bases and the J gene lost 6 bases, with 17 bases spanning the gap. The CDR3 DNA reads TGCAGCGTTGAAGAAGGTGGGGGCCAGAGCGCCGGGGAGCTGTTTTTT. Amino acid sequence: CSVEEGGGQSAGELFF.

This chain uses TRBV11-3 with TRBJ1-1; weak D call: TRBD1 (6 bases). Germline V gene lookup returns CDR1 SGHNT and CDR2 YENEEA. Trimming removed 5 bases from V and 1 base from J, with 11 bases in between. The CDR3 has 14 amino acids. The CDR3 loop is CASSPRGGNTEAFF. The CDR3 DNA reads TGTGCCAGCAGCCCAAGGGGGGGGAACACTGAAGCTTTCTTT.

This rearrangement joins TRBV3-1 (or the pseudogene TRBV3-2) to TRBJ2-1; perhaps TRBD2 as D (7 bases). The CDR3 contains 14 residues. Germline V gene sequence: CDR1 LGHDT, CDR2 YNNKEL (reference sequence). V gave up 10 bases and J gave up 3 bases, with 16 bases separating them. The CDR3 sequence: CATLGGGLYNEQFF. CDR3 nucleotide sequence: TGTGCCACCCTAGGGGGGGGACTCTACAATGAGCAGTTCTTC.

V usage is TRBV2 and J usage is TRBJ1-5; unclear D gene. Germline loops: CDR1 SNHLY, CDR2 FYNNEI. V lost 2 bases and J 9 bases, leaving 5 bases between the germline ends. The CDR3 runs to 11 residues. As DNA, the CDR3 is TGTGCCAGCAGTGAACTGCGGCCCCAGCATTTT. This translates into CASSELRPQHF.

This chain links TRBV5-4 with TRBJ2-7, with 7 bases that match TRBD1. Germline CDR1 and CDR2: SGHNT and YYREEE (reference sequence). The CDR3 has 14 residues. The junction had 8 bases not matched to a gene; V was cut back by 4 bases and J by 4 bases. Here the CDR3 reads CASSLGTEEYEQYF. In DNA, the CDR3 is TGTGCCAGCAGCCTTGGGACAGAGGAATACGAGCAGTACTTC.

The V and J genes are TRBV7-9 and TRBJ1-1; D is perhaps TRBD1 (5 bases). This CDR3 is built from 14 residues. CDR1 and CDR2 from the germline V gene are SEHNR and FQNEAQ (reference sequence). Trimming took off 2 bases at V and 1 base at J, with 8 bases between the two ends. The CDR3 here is CASSLPDRNTEAFF. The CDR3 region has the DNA TGTGCCAGCAGCTTACCTGACAGGAACACTGAAGCTTTCTTT.

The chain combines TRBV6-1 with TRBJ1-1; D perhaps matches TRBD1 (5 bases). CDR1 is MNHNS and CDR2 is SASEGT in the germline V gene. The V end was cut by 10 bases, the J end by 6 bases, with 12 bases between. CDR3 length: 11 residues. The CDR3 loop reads CATRQSAEAFF. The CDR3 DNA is TGTGCCACCCGACAGTCAGCTGAAGCTTTCTTT.